This TCR beta chain was found in a study of early T cells in non-severe SARS-CoV-2 infection. Study summary: The chains were unpaired, and the sequenced material was bulk RNA from unsorted whole blood.

The CDR3 is made up of 14 amino acids. From germline, CDR1 is MNHEY and CDR2 SVGAGI. V was clipped by 2 bases and J by 3 bases, with 8 bases between them. This clonotype has ten or more counts. Its antigen is unidentified. Study findings and constraints: Reliance on VDJdb matching favored anti-spike CD8 responses; private and CD4 specificities were missed.

The TCR library protocol was used to attach unique molecular identifiers. These identifiers were attached to individual cDNA molecules. MiXCR was run by TCRdb on the 5' RACE reads, yielding one entry per CDR3 protein. There are about 22,000 distinct CDR3 sequences in the sample; 4.5% occur only once, and about a fifth lies in the top ten. The sequence was obtained from an adult who was a healthcare worker with PCR-confirmed SARS-CoV-2 infection or an uninfected control (not recorded which). This chain uses TRBV6-5 with TRBJ2-1; TRBD2 might be the D (6 bases). The sequencing sample was made of whole blood. The CDR3 nucleotides are TGTGCCAGCAGTTACGCGGGGAACTACAATGAGCAGTTCTTC. Its protein is CASSYAGNYNEQFF.